Sequencing of this T cell receptor beta chain was carried out in a study of shared clonotypes between healthy human individuals. Looking at the study overall: Participating donors consisted of two women and a few men aged 18 to 49.

With respect to this clone: Its specificity is not known.

Study conclusions and caveats: Memory subsets generally showed lower estimated richness than naive subsets. Clonotype sharing levels among donors were expected to vary with sequencing depth.

The CDR3 covers 14 residues. J was trimmed by 2 bases and V by 4 bases; bases with no gene match: 2. Germline V CDR1 and CDR2: LGHNT, FRNRAP. Per the original data handling: Without quality scores, immunoSEQ junctional reads could not be filtered like full-length reads. Profiling relied on immunoSEQ multiplex PCR, and the TCRdb table lists in-frame clones only, not all of them. The DNA gave D and trimming, while V, J and clone size come from that table. The table lists millions of clones, 95% of them singletons. J is TRBJ2-1 and V is TRBV12-5; 7 bases map to TRBD2. This TCR was sampled from a man aged 18 to 35 in good health. Sequences were obtained from naive CD4+ T cells sorted from blood. Stated subset: CD45RA+ positively selected. CDR3 DNA sequence: TGTGCTAGTGGTTCCGGGACTACCTACAATGAGCAGTTCTTC. This encodes CASGSGTTYNEQFF. Supplemented by reference TRBV12-5 and TRBJ2-1, the full variable domain reads DARVTQTPRHKVTEMGQEVTMRCQPILGHNTVFWYRQTMMQGLELLAYFRNRAPLDDSGMPKDRFSAEMPDATLATLKIQPSEPRDSAVYFCASGSGTTYNEQFFGPGTRLTVL.